This T cell receptor (beta chain) was captured by sequencing in a study of blood T cells in healthy people across ages. General study results and limits: When one million T cells were used, diversity estimates were thought to be underestimates.

A second PCR of 7 to 11 cycles used a sample-barcoded 5' primer and a J-beta primer mix. Unique molecular identifiers of 12 random nucleotides labeled each cDNA. MiXCR was run by TCRdb on the 5' RACE reads, yielding one entry per CDR3 protein. The sample lists some 900,000 distinct CDR3 sequences; 40% to 60% were seen once. Germline CDR1 MNHEY, CDR2 SMNVEV (reference sequence). Losses at the gene ends were 4 bases for V and 3 bases for J; bases not matched to a gene: 5. The CDR3 runs 15 residues. Healthy Caucasian individuals from Russia aged 6 to 90 served as donors. Extraction of total RNA produced a minimum of 5.5 micrograms from each sample. Notes on this clonotype: As yet, its antigen is unknown.

The rearrangement links TRBV27 to TRBJ1-4, with 7 bases fitting TRBD1. Sequencing was done on a sample of blood. This sequence originates from a man younger than 40 in good health. The CDR3 nucleotides are TGTGCCAGCAGTTCGACAGGGTGGTCTAATGAAAAACTGTTTTTT. Amino acids: CASSSTGWSNEKLFF.